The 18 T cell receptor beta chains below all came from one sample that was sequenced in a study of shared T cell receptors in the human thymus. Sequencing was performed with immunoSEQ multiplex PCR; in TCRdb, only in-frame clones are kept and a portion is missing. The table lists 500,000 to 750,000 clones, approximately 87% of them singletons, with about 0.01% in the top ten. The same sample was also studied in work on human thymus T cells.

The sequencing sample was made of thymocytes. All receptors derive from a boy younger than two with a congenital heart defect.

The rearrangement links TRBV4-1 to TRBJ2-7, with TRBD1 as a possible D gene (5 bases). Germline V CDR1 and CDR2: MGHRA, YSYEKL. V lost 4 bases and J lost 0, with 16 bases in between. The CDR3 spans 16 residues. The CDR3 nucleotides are TGCGCCAGCAGCCCCCGCAGGGCCAAGAGCTCCTACGAGCAGTACTTC. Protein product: CASSPRRAKSSYEQYF.

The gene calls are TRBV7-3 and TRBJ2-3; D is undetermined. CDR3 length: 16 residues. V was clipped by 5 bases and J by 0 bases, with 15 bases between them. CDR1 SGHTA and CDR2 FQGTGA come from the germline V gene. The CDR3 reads CASSRLAASSTDTQYF. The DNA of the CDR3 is TGTGCCAGCAGCCGACTCGCTGCGTCTAGCACAGATACGCAGTATTTT.

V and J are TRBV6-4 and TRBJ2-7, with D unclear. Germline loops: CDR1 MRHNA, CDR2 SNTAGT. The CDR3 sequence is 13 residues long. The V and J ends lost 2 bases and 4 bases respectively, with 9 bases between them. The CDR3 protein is CASSDRSRYEQYF. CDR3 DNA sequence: TGTGCCAGCAGTGACAGGAGTCGTTACGAGCAGTACTTC.

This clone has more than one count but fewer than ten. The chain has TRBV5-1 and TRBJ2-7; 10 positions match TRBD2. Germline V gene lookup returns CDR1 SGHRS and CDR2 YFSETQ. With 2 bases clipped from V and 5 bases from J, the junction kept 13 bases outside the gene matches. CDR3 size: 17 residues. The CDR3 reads CASSLGSGLAGVNEQYF. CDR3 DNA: TGCGCCAGCAGCTTAGGAAGTGGTCTAGCGGGAGTCAACGAGCAGTACTTC.

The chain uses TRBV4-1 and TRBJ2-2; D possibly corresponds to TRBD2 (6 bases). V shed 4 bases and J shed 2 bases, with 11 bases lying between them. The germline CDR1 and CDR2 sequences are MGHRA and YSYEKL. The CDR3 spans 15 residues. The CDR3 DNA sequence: TGCGCCAGCAGCCTGACCGGGAGAAACACCGGGGAGCTGTTTTTT. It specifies CASSLTGRNTGELFF.

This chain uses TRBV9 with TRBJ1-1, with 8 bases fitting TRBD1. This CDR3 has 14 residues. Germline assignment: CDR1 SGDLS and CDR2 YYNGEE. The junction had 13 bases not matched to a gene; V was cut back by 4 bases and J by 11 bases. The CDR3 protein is CASSKRRGRRFAFF. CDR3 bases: TGTGCCAGCAGCAAACGCAGGGGGCGCCGGTTCGCTTTCTTT.

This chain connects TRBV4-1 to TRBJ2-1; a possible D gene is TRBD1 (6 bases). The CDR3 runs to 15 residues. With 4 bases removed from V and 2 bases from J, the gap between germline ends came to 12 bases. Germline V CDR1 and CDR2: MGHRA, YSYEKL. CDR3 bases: TGCGCCAGCAGCCGAGACAGGCAGGCCTACAATGAGCAGTTCTTC. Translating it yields CASSRDRQAYNEQFF.

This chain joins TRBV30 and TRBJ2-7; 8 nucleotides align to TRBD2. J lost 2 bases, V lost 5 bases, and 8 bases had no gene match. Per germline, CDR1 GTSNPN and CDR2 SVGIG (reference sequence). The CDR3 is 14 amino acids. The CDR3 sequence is CAWDLSGTTYEQYF. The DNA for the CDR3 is TGTGCCTGGGACCTTAGCGGGACTACCTACGAGCAGTACTTC.

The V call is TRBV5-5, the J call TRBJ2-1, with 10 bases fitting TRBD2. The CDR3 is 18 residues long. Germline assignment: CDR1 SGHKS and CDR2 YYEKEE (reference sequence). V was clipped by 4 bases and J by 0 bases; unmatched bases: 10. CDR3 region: CASSPVSGRKLSYNEQFF. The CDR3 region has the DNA TGTGCCAGCAGCCCAGTTAGCGGGAGGAAACTCTCCTACAATGAGCAGTTCTTC.

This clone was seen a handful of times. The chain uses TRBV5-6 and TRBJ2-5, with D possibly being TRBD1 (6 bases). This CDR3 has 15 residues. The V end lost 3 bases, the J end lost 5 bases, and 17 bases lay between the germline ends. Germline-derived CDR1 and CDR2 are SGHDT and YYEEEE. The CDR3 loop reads CASSSGTLEGETQYF. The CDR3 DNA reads TGTGCCAGCAGCTCGGGGACACTTGAGGGGGAGACCCAGTACTTC.

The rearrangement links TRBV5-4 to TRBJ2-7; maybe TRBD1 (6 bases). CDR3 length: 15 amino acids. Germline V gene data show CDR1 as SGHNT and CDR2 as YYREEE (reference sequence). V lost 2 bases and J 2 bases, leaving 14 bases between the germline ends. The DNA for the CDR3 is TGTGCCAGCAGCTTCGACCGACAGGCCACCTACGAGCAGTACTTC. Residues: CASSFDRQATYEQYF. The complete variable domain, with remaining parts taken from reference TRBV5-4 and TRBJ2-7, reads ETGVTQSPTHLIKTRGQQVTLRCSSQSGHNTVSWYQQALGQGPQFIFQYYREEENGRGNFPPRFSGLQFPNYSSELNVNALELDDSALYLCASSFDRQATYEQYFGPGTRLTVT.

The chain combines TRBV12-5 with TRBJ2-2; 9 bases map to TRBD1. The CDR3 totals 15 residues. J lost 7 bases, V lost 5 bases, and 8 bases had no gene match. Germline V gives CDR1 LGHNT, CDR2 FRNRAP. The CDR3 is CASGRDRAENGELFF. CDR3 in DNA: TGTGCTAGTGGTCGGGACAGGGCAGAGAACGGGGAGCTGTTTTTT.

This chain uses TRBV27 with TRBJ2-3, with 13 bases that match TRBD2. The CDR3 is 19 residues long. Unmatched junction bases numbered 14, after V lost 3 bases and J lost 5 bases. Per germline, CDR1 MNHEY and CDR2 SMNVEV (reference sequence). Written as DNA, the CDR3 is TGTGCCAGCAGTTTGGGGGAAACTAGCGGGAGGGTTAACGAAGATACGCAGTATTTT. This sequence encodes CASSLGETSGRVNEDTQYF.

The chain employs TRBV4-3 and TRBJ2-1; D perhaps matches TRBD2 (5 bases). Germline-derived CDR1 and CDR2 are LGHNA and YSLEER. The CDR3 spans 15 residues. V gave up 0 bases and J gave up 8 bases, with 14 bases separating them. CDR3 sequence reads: CASSQERVAFHEQFF. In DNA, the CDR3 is TGCGCCAGCAGCCAAGAGAGGGTAGCTTTCCATGAGCAGTTCTTC.

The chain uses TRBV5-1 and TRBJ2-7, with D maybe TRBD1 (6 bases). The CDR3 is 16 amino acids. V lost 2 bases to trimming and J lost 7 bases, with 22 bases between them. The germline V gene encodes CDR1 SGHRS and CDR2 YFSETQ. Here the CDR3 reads CASSLNWGHPFWEQYF. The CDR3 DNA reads TGCGCCAGCAGCTTAAATTGGGGACATCCCTTTTGGGAGCAGTACTTC.

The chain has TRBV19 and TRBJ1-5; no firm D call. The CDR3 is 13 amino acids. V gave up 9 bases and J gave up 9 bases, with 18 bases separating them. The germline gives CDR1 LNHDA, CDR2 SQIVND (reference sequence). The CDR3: CASSGDTGWPQHF. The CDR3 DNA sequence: TGTGCCAGCTCCGGGGATACGGGCTGGCCCCAGCATTTT.

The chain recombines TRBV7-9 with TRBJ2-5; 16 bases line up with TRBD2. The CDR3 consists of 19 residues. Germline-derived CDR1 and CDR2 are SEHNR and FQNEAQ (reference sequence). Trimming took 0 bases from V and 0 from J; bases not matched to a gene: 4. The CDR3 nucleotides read TGTGCCAGCAGCTTAGCGGGGACTAGCGGGAGGGCGTACCAAGAGACCCAGTACTTC. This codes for CASSLAGTSGRAYQETQYF. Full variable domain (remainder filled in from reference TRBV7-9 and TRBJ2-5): DTGVSQNPRHKITKRGQNVTFRCDPISEHNRLYWYRQTLGQGPEFLTYFQNEAQLEKSRLLSDRFSAERPKGSFSTLEIQRTEQGDSAMYLCASSLAGTSGRAYQETQYFGPGTRLLVL.

As DNA, the CDR3 is TGTGCCAGCAGCTCCCCGCGGGGATCAGGGCACTATGGCTACACCTTC. Translation: CASSSPRGSGHYGYTF. The chain links TRBV5-4 to TRBJ1-2; TRBD1 might be the D (5 bases). The CDR3 is made up of 16 amino acids. CDR1 is SGHNT and CDR2 is YYREEE in the germline V gene (reference sequence). Trimming cost V 3 bases and J 3 bases, with 18 bases left between them.